Following are 9 T cell receptor beta chains from one sample sequenced in a study of blood T cell repertoires in COVID-19. Generated by immunoSEQ multiplex PCR, the TCRdb table keeps only in-frame clones and is missing some. The sample has 350,000 to 550,000 clones, 85% to 90% seen once. The specimen was PBMCs or T cells enriched from blood (not recorded which). These TCRs come from a man aged 30 to 45 who had recovered from COVID-19.

J is TRBJ1-3 and V is TRBV29-1; D is ambiguous. V shed 4 bases and J shed 2 bases, with 9 bases lying between them. Germline V gene lookup returns CDR1 SQVTM and CDR2 ANQGSEA. This CDR3 contains 13 residues. CDR3 sequence reads: CSVGAGTGNTIYF. The CDR3 DNA reads as TGCAGCGTTGGGGCCGGGACTGGAAACACCATATATTTT.

CDR3 region: CATSRPTTSGSADEQFF. As DNA, the CDR3 is TGTGCCACCAGCAGACCTACGACTAGCGGGAGTGCTGATGAGCAGTTCTTC. The chain uses TRBV15 and TRBJ2-1; 12 nucleotides match TRBD2. V was pared by 2 bases and J by 8 bases, with 10 bases of the junction left unmatched. Germline V gene sequence: CDR1 LNHNV, CDR2 YYDKDF (reference sequence). The CDR3 covers 17 residues.

The J gene is TRBJ1-1, the V gene TRBV14, with 7 bases lining up with TRBD1. Looked up from germline, CDR1 is SGHDN and CDR2 is FVKESK. The junction had 5 bases not matched to a gene; V was cut back by 0 bases and J by 4 bases. The CDR3 is 15 residues long. Written as DNA, the CDR3 is TGTGCCAGCAGCCAAGAGAAGGGGGCGAGCACTGAAGCTTTCTTT. Its protein product is CASSQEKGASTEAFF.

The chain joins TRBV13 to TRBJ2-5; 8 nucleotides agree with TRBD1. The CDR3 loop spans 14 amino acids. Trimming took 4 bases from V and 5 from J; bases not matched to a gene: 6. Germline CDR1 and CDR2: PRHDT and FYEKMQ (reference sequence). Written as DNA, the CDR3 is TGTGCCAGCAGCTCTGGACAGGGCGTGGAGACCCAGTACTTC. This translates into CASSSGQGVETQYF. Drawing the rest from reference TRBV13 and TRBJ2-5, the complete variable domain is AAGVIQSPRHLIKEKRETATLKCYPIPRHDTVYWYQQGPGQDPQFLISFYEKMQSDKGSIPDRFSAQQFSDYHSELNMSSLELGDSALYFCASSSGQGVETQYFGPGTRLLVL.

This sequence joins TRBV7-9 and TRBJ2-7; 11 bases align to TRBD2. CDR3 size: 16 residues. CDR1 is SEHNR, CDR2 FQNEAQ, per germline (reference sequence). V dropped 4 bases and J dropped 4; count of bases not matched to a gene: 9. The CDR3 is CASSSLAGVGIYEQYF. The CDR3 bases are TGTGCCAGCAGCTCACTAGCGGGAGTTGGAATTTACGAGCAGTACTTC.

J is TRBJ2-7 and V is TRBV30, with 10 bases lining up with TRBD2. CDR1 is GTSNPN and CDR2 is SVGIG in the germline V gene (reference sequence). J gave up 5 bases and V 1 base, and 5 bases lay outside the gene matches. The CDR3 is made up of 14 amino acids. This CDR3 reads CAWSDLAGVHEQYF. Written as DNA, the CDR3 is TGTGCCTGGAGTGATCTAGCGGGAGTCCACGAGCAGTACTTC.

This clone was detected a few times. V and J are TRBV2 and TRBJ1-6; D unclear. The CDR3 loop spans 11 amino acids. The germline V and J ends were trimmed by 8 bases and 9 bases, with 8 bases remaining between them. Germline V CDR1 and CDR2: SNHLY, FYNNEI. CDR3 coding DNA: TGTGCCAGCGGCAGAGGTTCACCCCTCCACTTT. Translation: CASGRGSPLHF.

The gene calls are TRBV5-4 and TRBJ2-2, with 10 nucleotides matching TRBD1. Trimming cost V 5 bases and J 6 bases; bases outside gene matches: 10. Per the germline V gene, CDR1 is SGHNT and CDR2 is YYREEE (reference sequence). CDR3 length: 16 amino acids. The CDR3 region is CASRKTGTGASGELFF. The CDR3 DNA reads TGTGCCAGCAGGAAAACCGGGACAGGGGCCTCCGGGGAGCTGTTTTTT.

This rearrangement joins TRBV18 to TRBJ2-3, with D possibly TRBD2 on 6 matching bases. The germline V gene encodes CDR1 KGHSH and CDR2 LQKENI. Trimming stripped 4 bases from V and 6 bases from J, with 26 bases between. CDR3 length equals 18 residues. The CDR3 reads CASSRRQGTPVGGDTQYF. CDR3 nucleotide sequence: TGTGCCAGCTCACGGCGCCAGGGAACCCCCGTCGGAGGGGATACGCAGTATTTT.